The 32 T cell receptor beta chains below come from one sample, sequenced in a study of PD-1 blockade in classical Hodgkin lymphoma. Repertoires were generated with immunoSEQ multiplex PCR, while TCRdb's copy carries only in-frame clones and drops some. The sample consists of about 32,000 clones, about four fifths of them appearing once. Each patient's relapse followed autologous stem cell transplantation, and brentuximab vedotin exposure varied. The material was peripheral blood mononuclear cells (PBMCs), obtained at baseline. Receptor source: a human donor with classical Hodgkin lymphoma.

The chain joins TRBV7-2 to TRBJ2-7; D unresolved. The CDR3 is 12 amino acids. Germline assignment: CDR1 SGHTA and CDR2 FQGNSA. The ends were cut back, 0 bases at V and 2 bases at J, with 2 bases in the middle. In DNA, the CDR3 is TGTGCCAGCAGCTTAGCTGCCTACGAGCAGTACTTC. Translated, it gives CASSLAAYEQYF.

This chain joins TRBV10-3 and TRBJ1-5; D is undetermined. This CDR3 contains 14 residues. CDR1 ENHRY and CDR2 SYGVKD come from the germline V gene. Trimming removed 1 base at V and 5 bases at J, with 9 bases between. This chain's CDR3 is CAISEFTEDQPQHF. The CDR3 DNA reads as TGTGCCATCAGTGAGTTTACAGAGGATCAGCCCCAGCATTTT.

The genes are TRBV9 and TRBJ1-1; tentative D call: TRBD1 (5 bases). V dropped 5 bases and J dropped 1 base, with 18 bases sitting between them. Germline assignment: CDR1 SGDLS and CDR2 YYNGEE. The CDR3 has 16 amino acids. CDR3 nucleotides: TGTGCCAGCAGTCTAGGCCAGGCTACAGGGAACACTGAAGCTTTCTTT. Translation gives CASSLGQATGNTEAFF.

A few counts support this clone. V usage is TRBV5-1 and J usage is TRBJ2-7; 7 positions match TRBD2. This CDR3 contains 15 residues. The germline V gene encodes CDR1 SGHRS and CDR2 YFSETQ. Unmatched junction bases numbered 5, after V lost 0 bases and J lost 2 bases. The CDR3 coding sequence is TGCGCCAGCAGCTTGGGGGAGGGGATCACCTACGAGCAGTACTTC. Translated, it gives CASSLGEGITYEQYF.

This CDR3 is CASSQELMPRQGFEKLFF. The CDR3 bases are TGCGCCAGCAGCCAAGAACTTATGCCTCGACAGGGGTTTGAAAAACTGTTTTTT. The V and J genes are TRBV4-3 and TRBJ1-4; 8 positions agree with TRBD1. J lost 7 bases, V lost 0 bases, and 13 bases had no gene match. The CDR3 is 18 amino acids. The V gene's germline CDR1 is LGHNA and CDR2 YSLEER.

The table lists this clone with a few counts. In DNA, the CDR3 is TGTGCCTGGAGTGCCCAGGGCGGATCACCCCTCCACTTT. Translated: CAWSAQGGSPLHF. V usage is TRBV30 and J usage is TRBJ1-6; the D gene is possibly TRBD1 (5 bases). The germline gives CDR1 GTSNPN, CDR2 SVGIG (reference sequence). The CDR3 sequence is 13 residues long. V lost 1 base and J 10 bases, leaving 11 bases between the germline ends.

This clone was observed a single time. The CDR3 loop reads CASRAGRGVNQPQHF. In nucleotides, the CDR3 is TGTGCCAGCAGAGCAGGGAGGGGGGTCAATCAGCCCCAGCATTTT. The chain joins TRBV28 to TRBJ1-5; D perhaps matches TRBD1 (6 bases). This CDR3 has 15 residues. V was cut by 6 bases and J by 3 bases, with 15 bases left in between. The germline V gene encodes CDR1 MDHEN and CDR2 SYDVKM.

This clone was seen once. The chain couples TRBV11-2 to TRBJ2-2; 7 nucleotides align to TRBD1. Germline V gene sequence: CDR1 SGHAT, CDR2 FQNNGV. This CDR3 has 15 residues. The V and J ends lost 8 bases and 5 bases, in that order; junction bases with no gene match: 11. In nucleotides, the CDR3 is TGTGCCAGCGCTCAAGGGACAGTAGGAACCGGGGAGCTGTTTTTT. Translated: CASAQGTVGTGELFF.

The gene calls are TRBV7-9 and TRBJ1-3; no firm D call. Trimming cost V 4 bases and J 9 bases, with 10 bases left between them. The germline CDR1 and CDR2 sequences are SEHNR and FQNEAQ (reference sequence). CDR3 length: 12 amino acids. The CDR3 is CASSSRSSTIYF. DNA for the CDR3: TGTGCCAGCAGCTCCCGCTCAAGCACCATATATTTT.

The chain uses TRBV6-1 and TRBJ2-7; D is undetermined. CDR1 MNHNS and CDR2 SASEGT come from the germline V gene. The CDR3 has 15 residues. V was trimmed by 4 bases and J by 0 bases, leaving 13 bases between them. CDR3 protein: CASSALRADSYEQYF. Here the CDR3 DNA reads TGTGCCAGCAGTGCGCTTAGGGCGGACTCCTACGAGCAGTACTTC.

The chain links TRBV29-1 to TRBJ1-5, with D uncertain. Trimming pared 4 bases from V and 2 bases from J, leaving 12 bases between. Germline V gives CDR1 SQVTM, CDR2 ANQGSEA. The CDR3 is made up of 14 amino acids. CDR3 DNA: TGCAGCGTTGTAGTGGCCAGTGGCAATCAGCCCCAGCATTTT. Residues: CSVVVASGNQPQHF.

V usage is TRBV4-1 and J usage is TRBJ1-4; 10 nucleotides agree with TRBD1. V was pared by 6 bases and J by 5 bases, with 9 bases of the junction left unmatched. The germline gives CDR1 MGHRA, CDR2 YSYEKL. This CDR3 is built from 16 residues. CDR3 sequence: CASRDDRGRSNEKLFF. The CDR3 DNA is TGCGCCAGCAGAGATGACAGGGGGCGTTCGAATGAAAAACTGTTTTTT.

This chain connects TRBV5-1 to TRBJ1-5; D might be TRBD1 (5 bases). There are 15 residues in the CDR3. Germline V gives CDR1 SGHRS, CDR2 YFSETQ. V shed 4 bases and J shed 2 bases, with 13 bases lying between them. The CDR3 DNA reads TGCGCCAGCAGCCCTGGGACGTCTGGCAATCAGCCCCAGCATTTT. Amino acids: CASSPGTSGNQPQHF.

The V gene is TRBV19, the J gene TRBJ2-1; the D call may be TRBD1 or TRBD2 (5 bases each). The germline V and J ends were trimmed by 5 bases and 5 bases, with 13 bases remaining between them. The CDR3 runs 14 residues. The germline gives CDR1 LNHDA, CDR2 SQIVND (reference sequence). CDR3 DNA: TGTGCCAGTAGTGGGTGGGGGTGGCACAATGAGCAGTTCTTC. Protein product: CASSGWGWHNEQFF.

The chain is built from TRBV4-1 and TRBJ1-1; weak D call: TRBD1 (6 bases). The V end was cut by 4 bases, the J end by 4 bases, with 19 bases between. Germline-derived CDR1 and CDR2 are MGHRA and YSYEKL. There are 16 residues in the CDR3. CDR3 protein: CASSLRDTPRSTEAFF. In nucleotides, the CDR3 is TGCGCCAGCAGCCTACGGGACACTCCCCGTTCCACTGAAGCTTTCTTT.

The chain is built from TRBV7-2 and TRBJ2-6, with 7 bases that match TRBD1. After removal of 4 bases from V and 2 bases from J, the junction contained 2 bases not matched to a gene. CDR3 size: 15 residues. The germline gives CDR1 SGHTA, CDR2 FQGNSA. This CDR3 is CASSSQGAGANVLTF. For the CDR3, the DNA is TGTGCCAGCAGCTCCCAGGGGGCTGGGGCCAACGTCCTGACTTTC.

This chain connects TRBV27 to TRBJ1-4; D might be TRBD1 (5 bases). Trimming stripped 3 bases from V and 7 bases from J, with 15 bases between. CDR1 and CDR2 from the germline V gene are MNHEY and SMNVEV (reference sequence). CDR3 length: 15 amino acids. As DNA, the CDR3 is TGTGCCAGCAGTTTCGTCAGGGACGTGTCTGAAAAACTGTTTTTT. This translates into CASSFVRDVSEKLFF.

The chain joins TRBV4-2 to TRBJ1-2; no definite D call. CDR1 and CDR2 (germline): LGHNA, YNFKEQ. CDR3 length: 14 amino acids. Trimming pared 4 bases from V and 4 bases from J, leaving 13 bases between. In DNA form, the CDR3 reads TGTGCCAGCAGCCCCGGGGAGACCCCCTATGGCTACACCTTC. It yields the protein CASSPGETPYGYTF.

V is TRBV28 and J is TRBJ1-1; 7 bases line up with TRBD1. J lost 6 bases, V lost 3 bases, and 10 bases had no gene match. The CDR3 consists of 15 residues. The germline V gene has CDR1 MDHEN and CDR2 SYDVKM. CDR3 DNA sequence: TGTGCCAGCAGTTTCCCCCAGGGGGTAAGATCTGAAGCTTTCTTT. This encodes CASSFPQGVRSEAFF.

V usage is TRBV11-3 and J usage is TRBJ1-4; D is uncertain. This CDR3 comprises 15 residues. Between the trimmed V and J ends, which lost 1 base and 0 bases, there was a span of 6 bases. Germline V gene data show CDR1 as SGHNT and CDR2 as YENEEA. For the CDR3, the DNA is TGTGCCAGCAGCTTAGGCGCGGCAACTAATGAAAAACTGTTTTTT. Encoded protein: CASSLGAATNEKLFF.

CDR3: CASRAGGSGNQPQHF. As DNA, the CDR3 is TGTGCCAGTAGGGCGGGGGGCAGTGGCAATCAGCCCCAGCATTTT. The chain is built from TRBV28 and TRBJ1-5; possible D gene TRBD1, 6 bases. The CDR3 runs to 15 residues. CDR1 MDHEN and CDR2 SYDVKM come from the germline V gene. V dropped 9 bases and J dropped 2 bases, with 17 bases sitting between them.

This chain connects TRBV14 to TRBJ1-4, with unresolved D. The CDR3 has 13 residues. Germline V gene lookup returns CDR1 SGHDN and CDR2 FVKESK. V was shortened by 4 bases and J by 6 bases, with 9 bases between the two germline ends. The CDR3 spells CASSLEGDEKLFF. As DNA, the CDR3 is TGTGCCAGCAGCCTAGAGGGAGATGAAAAACTGTTTTTT.

The chain uses TRBV7-2 and TRBJ1-2; no definite D call. This CDR3 contains 12 residues. Germline values: CDR1 SGHTA, CDR2 FQGNSA. Trimming stripped 5 bases from V and 1 base from J, with 5 bases between. The CDR3 DNA follows: TGTGCCAGCAGCGACGGTAACTATGGCTACACCTTC. Translating gives CASSDGNYGYTF.

The count of this clone is one. The CDR3 loop reads CASSPSVGAGEAFF. CDR3 nucleotides: TGTGCCAGCAGCCCATCCGTGGGGGCAGGGGAAGCTTTCTTT. This chain links TRBV7-8 with TRBJ1-1; tentatively, D is TRBD1 (6 bases). V gave up 5 bases and J gave up 8 bases, with 18 bases separating them. The CDR3 spans 14 residues. Germline loops: CDR1 SGHVS, CDR2 FQNEAQ.

The V gene is TRBV6-4, the J gene TRBJ2-3, with a tentative D call TRBD2 (6 bases). CDR1 MRHNA and CDR2 SNTAGT come from the germline V gene. There are 15 residues in the CDR3. V gave up 3 bases and J gave up 4 bases, with 14 bases separating them. The CDR3 DNA follows: TGTGCCAGCAGTGATACTGGGGGACTCCCAGATACGCAGTATTTT. It specifies CASSDTGGLPDTQYF.

The V call is TRBV5-4, the J call TRBJ1-2; no clear D. The CDR3 sequence is 13 residues long. Germline V gene data show CDR1 as SGHNT and CDR2 as YYREEE (reference sequence). V was cut by 0 bases and J by 5 bases, with 8 bases left in between. The CDR3 coding sequence is TGTGCCAGCAGCTTGGGGCAGGATTATGGCTACACCTTC. Residues: CASSLGQDYGYTF.

The chain uses TRBV28 and TRBJ1-5, with D perhaps TRBD1 (5 bases). The germline gives CDR1 MDHEN, CDR2 SYDVKM. V lost 5 bases to trimming and J lost 6 bases, with 17 bases between them. The CDR3 covers 15 residues. The CDR3 DNA sequence: TGTGCCAGCAGTCCGTTGACAGTGGGCAGTCAGCCCCAGCATTTT. Protein: CASSPLTVGSQPQHF. The full variable domain, its missing parts supplied by reference TRBV28 and TRBJ1-5, is DVKVTQSSRYLVKRTGEKVFLECVQDMDHENMFWYRQDPGLGLRLIYFSYDVKMKEKGDIPEGYSVSREKKERFSLILESASTNQTSMYLCASSPLTVGSQPQHFGDGTRLSIL.

The V call is TRBV7-9, the J call TRBJ2-7, with a tentative D call TRBD1 (5 bases). This CDR3 has 13 amino acids. The V gene lost 5 bases and the J gene lost 5 bases, with 13 bases spanning the gap. Per the germline V gene, CDR1 is SEHNR and CDR2 is FQNEAQ (reference sequence). CDR3 DNA sequence: TGTGCCAGCAGCCCCTCAGGGTTCGACGAGCAGTACTTC. As protein: CASSPSGFDEQYF.

This clone came up a few times. This chain uses TRBV7-9 with TRBJ1-2; D perhaps matches TRBD1 (5 bases). The CDR3 covers 13 residues. Trimming removed 3 bases at V and 7 bases at J, with 12 bases between. Germline assignment: CDR1 SEHNR and CDR2 FQNEAQ (reference sequence). CDR3 protein: CASSFGTYGGYTF. The CDR3 DNA reads TGTGCCAGCAGCTTCGGGACCTACGGTGGCTACACCTTC.

The rearrangement uses TRBV6-5 and TRBJ2-7; D is uncertain. The germline gives CDR1 MNHEY, CDR2 SVGAGI. V lost 10 bases, J lost 5 bases, and 21 bases lay in between. The CDR3 extends over 14 amino acids. The CDR3 nucleotides read TGTGCCACCTCACCCGGGTCCATAGGGCACGAGCAGTACTTC. It codes for CATSPGSIGHEQYF.

The chain joins TRBV6-5 to TRBJ1-3; D not resolved. The CDR3 contains 15 residues. V was trimmed by 0 bases and J by 1 base, leaving 7 bases between them. CDR1 is MNHEY, CDR2 SVGAGI, per germline. The CDR3 sequence: CASSYSSGSGNTIYF. CDR3 coding DNA: TGTGCCAGCAGTTACTCAAGCGGGTCTGGAAACACCATATATTTT.

The V and J genes are TRBV15 and TRBJ2-7; D perhaps matches TRBD1 (6 bases). CDR1 is LNHNV, CDR2 YYDKDF, per germline (reference sequence). Trimming pared 0 bases from V and 9 bases from J, leaving 15 bases between. The length of the CDR3 is 14 residues. CDR3 sequence: CATSRDRGQGRQYF. The CDR3 bases are TGTGCCACCAGCAGAGATCGGGGACAAGGTCGGCAGTACTTC.